This T cell receptor (beta chain) originates from a study of early T cells in non-severe SARS-CoV-2 infection. TCRdb re-analysed the 5' RACE reads in MiXCR, keeping a single row per CDR3 protein. The sample has under 45,000 distinct CDR3 sequences, 5% to 5.5% seen once. This clonotype was detected many times. The specimen was whole blood, collected at baseline. The sequence was collected from an adult who was a healthcare worker with PCR-confirmed SARS-CoV-2 infection or an uninfected control (not recorded which).

The CDR3 sequence is CASIGTLATNEKLFF. Here the CDR3 DNA reads TGTGCCAGCATTGGGACACTTGCAACTAATGAAAAACTGTTTTTT. This rearrangement joins TRBV21-1 to TRBJ1-4; the table's D gene call, TRBD1, was not cross checked with the DNA. TRBV21-1 is assigned pseudogene status. The CDR3 consists of 15 residues.